This entry lists 25 T cell receptor beta chains sequenced from one sample in a study of shared clonotypes between healthy human individuals. The data were produced by immunoSEQ multiplex PCR, yet TCRdb's version contains in-frame clones alone and is incomplete. The sample contains 2 million to 2.5 million clones, nearly 97% of which appear only once. Sequencing was carried out using naive CD4+ T cells sorted from blood. Subset here: CD45RA+ positively selected. The receptor source for this set is a man aged 18 to 35 in good health.

The V call is TRBV10-3, the J call TRBJ2-2; D possibly uses TRBD1 or TRBD2 (5 bases each). Germline V gene data show CDR1 as ENHRY and CDR2 as SYGVKD. The CDR3 loop spans 17 amino acids. The V and J ends lost 3 bases and 4 bases respectively, with 18 bases between them. The CDR3 DNA reads TGTGCCATCAGTGATCGCGGGCTCCGTGGGGGCACCGGGGAGCTGTTTTTT. As protein: CAISDRGLRGGTGELFF.

This chain uses TRBV6-1 with TRBJ2-7, with D possibly being TRBD2 (6 bases). Trimming removed 7 bases from V and 4 bases from J, with 17 bases in between. Germline values: CDR1 MNHNS, CDR2 SASEGT. The CDR3 sequence is 14 residues long. As DNA, the CDR3 is TGTGCCAGCAAGATTAGCGAGGGAGGTTACGAGCAGTACTTC. Translated: CASKISEGGYEQYF.

In this sample, this clone turned up once. The V call is TRBV6-6, the J call TRBJ1-5; the match to TRBD1 covers 7 bases. Germline lookup yields CDR1 MNHNY and CDR2 SVGAGI (reference sequence). V lost 2 bases, J lost 5 bases, and 3 bases stayed unmatched. The CDR3 extends over 14 amino acids. CDR3 sequence reads: CASSYTGVDQPQHF. The DNA of the CDR3 is TGTGCCAGCAGTTACACAGGGGTGGATCAGCCCCAGCATTTT.

The chain is built from TRBV10-2 and TRBJ1-5; D is unclear. The V end lost 3 bases, the J end lost 5 bases, and 11 bases lay between the germline ends. The germline V gene encodes CDR1 WSHSY and CDR2 SAAADI. The CDR3 totals 14 residues. This CDR3 is CASSDQGWDQPQHF. DNA for the CDR3: TGCGCCAGCAGTGATCAAGGCTGGGATCAGCCCCAGCATTTT.

The sample holds one count of this clone. The genes are TRBV6-6 and TRBJ1-6; tentative D call: TRBD1 (5 bases). Germline-derived CDR1 and CDR2 are MNHNY and SVGAGI (reference sequence). V was cut by 8 bases and J by 0 bases, with 11 bases left in between. The CDR3 is 15 amino acids. The CDR3 spells CASGRQSSYNSPLHF. CDR3 DNA: TGTGCCAGCGGACGACAGAGCTCCTATAATTCACCCCTCCACTTT.

The chain combines TRBV7-9 with TRBJ2-3, with D perhaps TRBD1 (7 bases). V was trimmed by 5 bases and J by 0 bases, leaving 9 bases between them. Germline CDR1 is SEHNR and CDR2 is FQNEAQ (reference sequence). The CDR3 totals 14 residues. CDR3 bases: TGTGCCAGCAGCGCGGGACAGAGCACAGATACGCAGTATTTT. Its protein is CASSAGQSTDTQYF.

The J gene is TRBJ1-2, the V gene TRBV30, with 7 bases aligning to TRBD1. The germline V gene encodes CDR1 GTSNPN and CDR2 SVGIG (reference sequence). The V gene end was trimmed by 3 bases and the J gene end by 4 bases; junction bases not matched to a gene: 5. The CDR3 is 13 residues long. The CDR3 DNA reads as TGTGCCTGGAGCACCGGGACAGCCTATGGCTACACCTTC. Protein sequence: CAWSTGTAYGYTF.

This clone was counted a single time. This sequence joins TRBV5-1 and TRBJ1-6, with D possibly matching TRBD1 (6 bases). Trimming stripped 0 bases from V and 0 bases from J, with 22 bases between. This CDR3 region has 21 residues. Germline assignment: CDR1 SGHRS and CDR2 YFSETQ. CDR3 nucleotides: TGCGCCAGCAGCTTGGAGGGTGGACAGCTGGGGAAAAGCTCCTATAATTCACCCCTCCACTTT. This translates into CASSLEGGQLGKSSYNSPLHF.

The rearrangement links TRBV6-5 to TRBJ2-3, with a possible D match to TRBD1 (6 bases). From germline, CDR1 is MNHEY and CDR2 SVGAGI. Trimming removed 6 bases from V and 1 base from J, with 11 bases in between. The CDR3 is 14 amino acids. CDR3 DNA: TGTGCCAGCAGACGACAGGCAGGCACAGATACGCAGTATTTT. Translated: CASRRQAGTDTQYF.

This chain connects TRBV6-7 to TRBJ2-1, with D possibly being TRBD1 (6 bases). TRBV6-7 is an ORF; its function is uncertain. This CDR3 is built from 18 residues. V shed 0 bases and J shed 0 bases, with 15 bases lying between them. CDR3: CASSYSSWQGSSYNEQFF. The CDR3 DNA is TGTGCCAGCAGTTACTCGAGCTGGCAGGGGAGCTCCTACAATGAGCAGTTCTTC.

The V call is TRBV28, the J call TRBJ2-5, with 7 nucleotides matching TRBD1. The CDR3 loop spans 14 amino acids. Germline V gives CDR1 MDHEN, CDR2 SYDVKM. With 6 bases clipped from V and 5 bases from J, the junction kept 9 bases outside the gene matches. In nucleotides, the CDR3 is TGTGCCAGCAGCTCAAGACAGGGAGAGGAGACCCAGTACTTC. Protein product: CASSSRQGEETQYF.

The chain uses TRBV19 and TRBJ1-5; D is unclear. This CDR3 has 16 amino acids. Trimming cost V 4 bases and J 0 bases, with 13 bases left between them. CDR1 is LNHDA and CDR2 is SQIVND in the germline V gene (reference sequence). CDR3 in DNA: TGTGCCAGTAGTACCCCAGGTGGCTTTAGCAATCAGCCCCAGCATTTT. It yields the protein CASSTPGGFSNQPQHF.

The chain employs TRBV28 and TRBJ1-6, with D perhaps matching TRBD1 (6 bases). V lost 2 bases, J lost 5 bases, and 10 bases lay in between. The CDR3 is made up of 15 amino acids. CDR1 and CDR2 (germline): MDHEN, SYDVKM. Written as DNA, the CDR3 is TGTGCCAGCAGTTTAAGGGGGATCCATAATTCACCCCTCCACTTT. Its translation is CASSLRGIHNSPLHF.

In regard to this clone: Other DNA sequences within the sample encode an identical CDR3. This chain links TRBV28 with TRBJ1-2; D is perhaps TRBD1 (5 bases). CDR3 length: 12 residues. Germline values: CDR1 MDHEN, CDR2 SYDVKM. Trimming cost V 7 bases and J 4 bases, with 10 bases left between them. The CDR3 protein is CASTDRVYGYTF. In DNA form, the CDR3 reads TGTGCCAGCACAGACAGAGTCTATGGCTACACCTTC.

J is TRBJ2-3 and V is TRBV6-5; D may be TRBD1 (6 bases). V was clipped by 6 bases and J by 0 bases, with 10 bases between them. This CDR3 contains 14 residues. Germline CDR1 MNHEY, CDR2 SVGAGI. The chain's CDR3 is CASSPGVSTDTQYF. CDR3 sequence (DNA): TGTGCCAGCAGCCCAGGGGTCAGCACAGATACGCAGTATTTT.

This chain connects TRBV6-6 to TRBJ2-7; TRBD2 aligns across 13 bases. V shed 4 bases, J shed 3 bases, and the junction held 3 bases outside the gene matches. The CDR3 contains 15 residues. Per germline, CDR1 MNHNY and CDR2 SVGAGI (reference sequence). In nucleotides, the CDR3 is TGTGCCAGCAGTTCCGGGACTAGCGGGGTCTACGAGCAGTACTTC. Amino acids: CASSSGTSGVYEQYF.

The chain carries TRBV4-1 and TRBJ1-6; 7 bases are shared with TRBD1. From germline, CDR1 is MGHRA and CDR2 YSYEKL. The ends lost 1 base at V and 9 bases at J; junction bases unmatched: 9. The CDR3 extends over 16 amino acids. In DNA, the CDR3 is TGCGCCAGCAGCCAAGCTTCCCGACAGGGTATTTCACCCCTCCACTTT. Protein product: CASSQASRQGISPLHF.

The V gene is TRBV30, the J gene TRBJ1-2; 7 positions match TRBD1. The CDR3 is 13 amino acids. V lost 3 bases, J lost 5 bases, and 6 bases stayed unmatched. CDR1 is GTSNPN, CDR2 SVGIG, per germline (reference sequence). The CDR3 reads CAWRKDRIYGYTF. In DNA, the CDR3 is TGTGCCTGGAGGAAGGACAGGATATATGGCTACACCTTC.

The rearrangement joins TRBV28 to TRBJ2-1, with 14 bases aligning to TRBD2. There are 19 residues in the CDR3. V trimming: 1 base; J trimming: 4 bases; junction bases outside the gene matches: 9. Germline CDR1 and CDR2: MDHEN and SYDVKM. The CDR3 loop is CASSLFGVGLAGGYNEQFF. The CDR3 DNA follows: TGTGCCAGCAGTTTATTTGGGGTTGGACTAGCGGGGGGATACAATGAGCAGTTCTTC.

The rearrangement uses TRBV9 and TRBJ1-3, with 9 bases identical to TRBD1. The germline V gene encodes CDR1 SGDLS and CDR2 YYNGEE. The V gene end was trimmed by 0 bases and the J gene end by 0 bases; junction bases not matched to a gene: 4. The CDR3 has 17 residues. Here the CDR3 reads CASSVAVDRGSGNTIYF. The CDR3 DNA sequence: TGTGCCAGCAGCGTAGCTGTGGACAGGGGCTCTGGAAACACCATATATTTT.

V is TRBV11-2 and J is TRBJ2-7; tentative D call: TRBD1 (5 bases). The length of the CDR3 is 14 residues. The V end lost 2 bases, the J end lost 7 bases, and 15 bases lay between the germline ends. Germline loops: CDR1 SGHAT, CDR2 FQNNGV. CDR3 residues: CASSLRPGLREQYF. The CDR3 DNA follows: TGTGCCAGCAGCTTACGGCCAGGGTTAAGGGAGCAGTACTTC. The whole variable domain, remainder taken from reference TRBV11-2 and TRBJ2-7, is EAGVAQSPRYKIIEKRQSVAFWCNPISGHATLYWYQQILGQGPKLLIQFQNNGVVDDSQLPKDRFSAERLKGVDSTLKIQPAKLEDSAVYLCASSLRPGLREQYFGPGTRLTVT.

A note on this clone: The sample has other DNA sequences that encode this CDR3 too. This chain connects TRBV11-3 to TRBJ2-3, with 8 bases matching TRBD1. Germline V gives CDR1 SGHNT, CDR2 YENEEA. CDR3 length equals 14 residues. J gave up 6 bases and V 2 bases, and 4 bases lay outside the gene matches. DNA of the CDR3: TGTGCCAGCAGCTTACAGGGGGCAGGGGATACGCAGTATTTT. It codes for CASSLQGAGDTQYF. Full variable domain (missing parts from reference TRBV11-3 and TRBJ2-3): EAGVVQSPRYKIIEKKQPVAFWCNPISGHNTLYWYLQNLGQGPELLIRYENEEAVDDSQLPKDRFSAERLKGVDSTLKIQPAELGDSAVYLCASSLQGAGDTQYFGPGTRLTVL.

CDR3 in DNA: TGCGCCAGCAGCCTTATCAGGACAGATAACACCGGGGAGCTGTTTTTT. This encodes CASSLIRTDNTGELFF. The genes are TRBV5-1 and TRBJ2-2, with D perhaps matching TRBD1 (6 bases). Germline V lookup: CDR1 SGHRS, CDR2 YFSETQ. This CDR3 region has 16 residues. V gave up 4 bases and J gave up 2 bases, with 15 bases separating them.

This clone was observed a single time. The chain joins TRBV9 to TRBJ2-3; the D gene could be TRBD1 or TRBD2 (5 bases each). From germline, CDR1 is SGDLS and CDR2 YYNGEE. The CDR3 consists of 15 residues. The V gene lost 4 bases and the J gene lost 1 base, with 13 bases spanning the gap. CDR3 sequence: CASSPQGTGTDTQYF. CDR3 DNA: TGTGCCAGCAGCCCTCAAGGGACGGGCACAGATACGCAGTATTTT. Complete variable domain (other parts from reference TRBV9 and TRBJ2-3): DSGVTQTPKHLITATGQRVTLRCSPRSGDLSVYWYQQSLDQGLQFLIQYYNGEERAKGNILERFSAQQFPDLHSELNLSSLELGDSALYFCASSPQGTGTDTQYFGPGTRLTVL.

The chain uses TRBV30 and TRBJ1-5; maybe TRBD1 (6 bases). Germline V gives CDR1 GTSNPN, CDR2 SVGIG (reference sequence). V was clipped by 0 bases and J by 3 bases, with 21 bases between them. The length of the CDR3 is 18 residues. In nucleotides, the CDR3 is TGTGCCTGGAGTGTAGGGGGAAGCGCGGGACTTTTCAATCAGCCCCAGCATTTT. Translating gives CAWSVGGSAGLFNQPQHF.